The sequence of this TCR beta chain was determined in a study of blood T cell repertoires in COVID-19. In the study overall: The samples span acute and convalescent COVID-19 from the United States, Italy and Spain. Sources were T cells, B-cell-depleted T cells, or PBMCs; the material itself was cDNA or gDNA.

This clone came up a few times. Other DNA sequences in the same sample also yield this CDR3. Original methodology: Amplified reference gene primers provided the basis for estimating nucleated cell counts. Generated by immunoSEQ multiplex PCR, the TCRdb table keeps only in-frame clones and is missing some. The D gene and trimming were derived from the DNA, and the V and J assignments and clone size from that table. The sample lists approximately 160,000 clones; about nine tenths were seen once. Trimming removed 2 bases at V and 7 bases at J, with 6 bases between. The CDR3 totals 12 residues. The origin of this receptor is a woman between 65 and 79 years old with acute or convalescent COVID-19. The chain uses TRBV12-3 or TRBV12-4 and TRBJ1-5, with TRBD1 as a possible D gene (5 bases). The sample comprised peripheral blood. In DNA form, the CDR3 reads TGTGCCAGCAGTTTACAGGGACAGCCCCAGCATTTT. The encoded protein is CASSLQGQPQHF.